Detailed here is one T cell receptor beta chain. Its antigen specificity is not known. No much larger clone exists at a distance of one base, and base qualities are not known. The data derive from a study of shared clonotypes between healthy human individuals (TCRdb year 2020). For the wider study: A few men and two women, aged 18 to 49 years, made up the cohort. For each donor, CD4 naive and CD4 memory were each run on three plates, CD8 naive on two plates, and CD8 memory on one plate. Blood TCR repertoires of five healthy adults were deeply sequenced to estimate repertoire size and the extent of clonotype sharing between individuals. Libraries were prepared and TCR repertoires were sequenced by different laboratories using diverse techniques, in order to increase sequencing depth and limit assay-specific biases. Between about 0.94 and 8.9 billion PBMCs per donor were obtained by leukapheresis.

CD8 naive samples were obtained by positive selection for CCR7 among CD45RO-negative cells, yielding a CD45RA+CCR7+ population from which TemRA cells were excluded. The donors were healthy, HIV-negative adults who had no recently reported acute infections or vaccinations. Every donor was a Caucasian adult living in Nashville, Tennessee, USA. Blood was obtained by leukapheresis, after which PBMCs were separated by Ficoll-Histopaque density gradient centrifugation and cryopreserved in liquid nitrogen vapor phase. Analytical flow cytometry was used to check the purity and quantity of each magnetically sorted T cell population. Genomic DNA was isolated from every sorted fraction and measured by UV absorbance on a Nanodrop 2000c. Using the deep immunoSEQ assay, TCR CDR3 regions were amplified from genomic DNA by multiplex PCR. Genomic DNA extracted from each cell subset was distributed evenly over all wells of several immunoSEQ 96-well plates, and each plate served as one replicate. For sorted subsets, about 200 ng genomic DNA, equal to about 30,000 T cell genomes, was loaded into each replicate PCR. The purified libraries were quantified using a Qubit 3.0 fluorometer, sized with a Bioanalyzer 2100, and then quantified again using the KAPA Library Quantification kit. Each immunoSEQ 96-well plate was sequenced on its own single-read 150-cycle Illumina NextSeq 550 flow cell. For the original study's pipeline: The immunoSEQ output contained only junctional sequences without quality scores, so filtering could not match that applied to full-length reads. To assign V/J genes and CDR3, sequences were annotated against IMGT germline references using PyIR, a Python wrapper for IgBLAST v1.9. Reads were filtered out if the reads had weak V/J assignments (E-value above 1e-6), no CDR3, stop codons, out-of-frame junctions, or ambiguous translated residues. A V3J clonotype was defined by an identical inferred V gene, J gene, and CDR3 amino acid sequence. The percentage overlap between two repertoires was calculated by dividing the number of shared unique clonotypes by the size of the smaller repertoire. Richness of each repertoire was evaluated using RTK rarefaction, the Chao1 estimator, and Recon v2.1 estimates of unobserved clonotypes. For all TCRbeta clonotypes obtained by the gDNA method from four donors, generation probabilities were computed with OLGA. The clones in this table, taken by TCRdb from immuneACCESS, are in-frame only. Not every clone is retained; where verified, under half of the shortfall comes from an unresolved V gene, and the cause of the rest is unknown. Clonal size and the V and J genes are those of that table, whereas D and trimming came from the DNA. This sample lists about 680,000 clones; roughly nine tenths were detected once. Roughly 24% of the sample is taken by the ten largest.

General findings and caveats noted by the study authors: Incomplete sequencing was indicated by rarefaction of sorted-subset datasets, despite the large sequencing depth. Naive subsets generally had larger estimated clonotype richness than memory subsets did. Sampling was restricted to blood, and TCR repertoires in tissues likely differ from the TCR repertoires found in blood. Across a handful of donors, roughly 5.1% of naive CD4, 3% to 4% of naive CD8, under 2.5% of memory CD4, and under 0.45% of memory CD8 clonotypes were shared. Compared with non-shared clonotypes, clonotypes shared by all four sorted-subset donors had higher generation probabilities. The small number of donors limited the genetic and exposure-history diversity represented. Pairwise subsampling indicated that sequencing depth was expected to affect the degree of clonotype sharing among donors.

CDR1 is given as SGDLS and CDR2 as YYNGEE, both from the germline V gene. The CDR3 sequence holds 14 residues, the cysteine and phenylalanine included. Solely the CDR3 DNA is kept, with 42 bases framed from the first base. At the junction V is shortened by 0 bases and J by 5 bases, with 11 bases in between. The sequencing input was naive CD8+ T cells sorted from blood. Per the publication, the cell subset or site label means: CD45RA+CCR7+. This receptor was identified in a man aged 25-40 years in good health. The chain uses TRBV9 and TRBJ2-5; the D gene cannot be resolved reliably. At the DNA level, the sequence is TGTGCCAGCAGCGTAGAAGTCTCCTGGGAGACCCAGTACTTC. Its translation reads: CASSVEVSWETQYF.